Presented here are 21 T cell receptor beta chains from one specimen sequenced in a study of control samples from healthy donors and cancer patients. Generated by immunoSEQ multiplex PCR, the TCRdb table keeps only in-frame clones and is missing some. The sample gives tens of thousands of clones, about nine tenths of which show up once; around 12% is in the top ten. Sample: PBMCs. Receptors originate from a man aged 45-65 years with lung cancer.

The genes are TRBV7-8 and TRBJ1-1; tentative D call: TRBD1 (5 bases). The germline V and J ends were trimmed by 5 bases and 6 bases, with 10 bases remaining between them. The CDR3 contains 12 residues. The V gene's germline CDR1 is SGHVS and CDR2 FQNEAQ. In DNA, the CDR3 is TGTGCCAGCAGCCCTTGGGACCCTGAAGCTTTCTTT. This translates into CASSPWDPEAFF.

This chain joins TRBV6-5 and TRBJ2-1; TRBD2 agrees at 10 bases. Per germline, CDR1 MNHEY and CDR2 SVGAGI. V trimming: 7 bases; J trimming: 9 bases; junction bases outside the gene matches: 12. The CDR3 consists of 15 residues. The CDR3 nucleotides read TGTGCCAGCACGGTGGGGAGCGGGGGGGTAATTGAGCAGTTCTTC. The encoded protein is CASTVGSGGVIEQFF.

This clone was found a few times. The chain recombines TRBV4-1 with TRBJ1-1; a possible D gene is TRBD1 (6 bases). In germline, CDR1 is MGHRA, CDR2 YSYEKL. CDR3 length: 16 residues. Trimming took off 0 bases at V and 5 bases at J, with 16 bases between the two ends. CDR3 sequence (DNA): TGCGCCAGCAGCCAAGATCTTTACAGGGTGGGAACTGAAGCTTTCTTT. This codes for CASSQDLYRVGTEAFF.

J is TRBJ2-5 and V is TRBV7-3, with D possibly matching TRBD2 (5 bases). V was pared by 2 bases and J by 3 bases, with 7 bases between. This CDR3 has 13 amino acids. CDR1 is SGHTA, CDR2 FQGTGA, per germline. The DNA of the CDR3 is TGTGCCAGCAGCTTACAAGCGGAAGAGACCCAGTACTTC. Its protein product is CASSLQAEETQYF.

The chain joins TRBV7-2 to TRBJ2-7; 7 positions match TRBD1. Unmatched junction bases numbered 6, after V lost 1 base and J lost 3 bases. Germline loops: CDR1 SGHTA, CDR2 FQGNSA. This CDR3 is built from 15 residues. Written as DNA, the CDR3 is TGTGCCAGCAGCTTAGTGACAGGGAAGGACTACGAGCAGTACTTC. This translates into CASSLVTGKDYEQYF.

CDR3 loop: CASLRAETQYF. The CDR3 nucleotides are TGTGCCAGTCTGCGGGCCGAGACCCAGTACTTC. The chain couples TRBV12-3 or TRBV12-4 to TRBJ2-5; TRBD2 might be the D (5 bases). CDR3 length equals 11 residues. The V gene lost 9 bases and the J gene lost 5 bases, with 10 bases spanning the gap.

This clone was recorded a few times. J is TRBJ1-2 and V is TRBV29-1; 11 bases agree with TRBD1. Germline lookup yields CDR1 SQVTM and CDR2 ANQGSEA. The J segment lost 7 bases and the V segment lost 7 bases, leaving 8 bases of the junction unmatched. The CDR3 runs to 13 residues. The CDR3 DNA reads TGCAGCGCCTTACGGACAGGGGGCTTTGGCTACACCTTC. Amino acid sequence: CSALRTGGFGYTF.

The chain joins TRBV12-3 or TRBV12-4 to TRBJ2-1; D ambiguous. CDR3 length: 12 residues. V lost 4 bases and J 3 bases, leaving 4 bases between the germline ends. The CDR3 sequence is CASSSYYNEQFF. Here the CDR3 DNA reads TGTGCCAGCAGTTCCTACTACAATGAGCAGTTCTTC.

This sequence joins TRBV27 and TRBJ1-2; perhaps TRBD1 as D (6 bases). With 7 bases removed from V and 9 bases from J, the gap between germline ends came to 18 bases. Germline-derived CDR1 and CDR2 are MNHEY and SMNVEV (reference sequence). This CDR3 has 13 amino acids. The CDR3 region is CASTTGSLLSYTF. For the CDR3, the DNA is TGTGCCAGCACAACAGGGAGTCTTCTCAGCTACACCTTC.

J is TRBJ1-5 and V is TRBV7-2; no firm D call. This CDR3 is built from 15 residues. V was trimmed by 1 base and J by 5 bases, leaving 12 bases between them. Per the germline V gene, CDR1 is SGHTA and CDR2 is FQGNSA. The CDR3 loop reads CASSLDGWGDQPQHF. Written as DNA, the CDR3 is TGTGCCAGCAGCTTAGACGGCTGGGGTGATCAGCCCCAGCATTTT.

The chain links TRBV28 to TRBJ1-5; no clear D. Germline CDR1 and CDR2: MDHEN and SYDVKM. V was cut by 4 bases and J by 5 bases, with 24 bases left in between. The CDR3 runs 18 residues. Here the CDR3 reads CASSSATQGREEDQPQHF. The CDR3 DNA is TGTGCCAGCAGTTCCGCTACCCAAGGACGGGAAGAAGATCAGCCCCAGCATTTT.

This clone has just one count. V and J are TRBV7-2 and TRBJ2-1; D gene uncertain. CDR3 length equals 16 residues. V lost 2 bases and J 0 bases, leaving 11 bases between the germline ends. Germline loops: CDR1 SGHTA, CDR2 FQGNSA. Here the CDR3 reads CASSLTLAGSYNEQFF. DNA of the CDR3: TGTGCCAGCAGCTTAACTCTTGCTGGCTCCTACAATGAGCAGTTCTTC.

The chain combines TRBV28 with TRBJ1-5; no clear D gene. The CDR3 has 14 amino acids. In germline, CDR1 is MDHEN, CDR2 SYDVKM. Trimming took 4 bases from V and 9 from J, leaving 16 bases between them. The CDR3 is CASSSAETSWPQHF. The CDR3 DNA is TGTGCCAGCAGTTCTGCAGAAACGTCATGGCCCCAGCATTTT.

The chain has TRBV4-1 and TRBJ1-1, with 9 bases identical to TRBD1. V lost 4 bases to trimming and J lost 0 bases; unmatched junction nucleotides: 9. The CDR3 covers 17 residues. Germline V gene sequence: CDR1 MGHRA, CDR2 YSYEKL. CDR3 sequence: CASSPIGQGPLNTEAFF. The CDR3 DNA reads TGCGCCAGCAGCCCCATCGGACAGGGGCCGTTGAACACTGAAGCTTTCTTT.

The chain combines TRBV25-1 with TRBJ2-5; 8 nucleotides align to TRBD2. In germline, CDR1 is MGHDK, CDR2 SYGVNS. The length of the CDR3 is 15 residues. Losses at the gene ends were 3 bases for V and 1 base for J; bases not matched to a gene: 4. CDR3 nucleotide sequence: TGTGCCAGCAGTGAGTTCAGCGGGGGCCAAGAGACCCAGTACTTC. As protein: CASSEFSGGQETQYF. The full variable domain, its missing parts supplied by reference TRBV25-1 and TRBJ2-5, is EADIYQTPRYLVIGTGKKITLECSQTMGHDKMYWYQQDPGMELHLIHYSYGVNSTEKGDLSSESTVSRIRTEHFPLTLESARPSHTSQYLCASSEFSGGQETQYFGPGTRLLVL.

The chain is built from TRBV4-3 and TRBJ1-6; 8 nucleotides align to TRBD1. This CDR3 has 15 residues. V dropped 5 bases and J dropped 9; count of bases not matched to a gene: 9. Looked up from germline, CDR1 is LGHNA and CDR2 is YSLEER. The CDR3 here is CASSSYQGALSPLHF. The CDR3 DNA reads as TGCGCCAGCAGCTCTTATCAGGGGGCGCTTTCACCCCTCCACTTT.

This rearrangement joins TRBV19 to TRBJ2-7, with D possibly TRBD1 on 6 matching bases. The CDR3 is 13 amino acids. The ends were cut back, 4 bases at V and 3 bases at J, with 10 bases in the middle. Germline-derived CDR1 and CDR2 are LNHDA and SQIVND (reference sequence). Here the CDR3 reads CASSNQGSYEQYF. The CDR3 region has the DNA TGTGCCAGTAGTAACCAGGGGAGCTACGAGCAGTACTTC.

The V gene is TRBV28, the J gene TRBJ2-7; D is possibly TRBD1 (5 bases). Trimming shortened V by 4 bases and J by 2 bases, and 15 bases separated the two germline ends. CDR3 size: 15 residues. Germline lookup yields CDR1 MDHEN and CDR2 SYDVKM. The CDR3 here is CASSSFTGLTYEQYF. CDR3 nucleotide sequence: TGTGCCAGCAGTTCCTTTACAGGATTAACCTACGAGCAGTACTTC.

The chain couples TRBV19 to TRBJ2-5; 9 nucleotides align to TRBD1. Per the germline V gene, CDR1 is LNHDA and CDR2 is SQIVND (reference sequence). After removal of 4 bases from V and 0 bases from J, the junction contained 3 bases not matched to a gene. The CDR3 spans 15 residues. CDR3 sequence reads: CASSRGDRDQETQYF. In DNA form, the CDR3 reads TGTGCCAGTAGTAGGGGGGACAGGGACCAAGAGACCCAGTACTTC.

The chain employs TRBV2 and TRBJ1-5; D might be TRBD1 (6 bases). Trimming took off 6 bases at V and 7 bases at J, with 13 bases between the two ends. This CDR3 comprises 13 residues. Germline CDR1 is SNHLY and CDR2 is FYNNEI. The CDR3 region has the DNA TGTGCCAGCAGGGGAGGGGGAGGCCAGCCCCAGCATTTT. It yields the protein CASRGGGGQPQHF.

The chain links TRBV2 to TRBJ1-2, with TRBD1 identical over 10 bases. Trimming took 1 base from V and 3 from J; bases not matched to a gene: 2. Per germline, CDR1 SNHLY and CDR2 FYNNEI. CDR3 length equals 15 residues. Written as DNA, the CDR3 is TGTGCCAGCAGTGAAGGGACAGGGGGGTACTATGGCTACACCTTC. It codes for CASSEGTGGYYGYTF.